A selection of T cell receptor beta chains follows, all from one sample in a study of blood T cell repertoires in COVID-19. The assay was immunoSEQ multiplex PCR, and TCRdb's table has in-frame clones only and misses some. The sample gives roughly 410,000 clones, 70% to 90% of which show up once; around 1.3% is in the top ten. Sequencing used peripheral blood. These receptors were taken from a man aged 40-50 years with acute or convalescent COVID-19. Both conserved end residues are part of each CDR3. The D gene is left open where the match is weak. Only some rows state a clone size, as once, few, many or a class for expanded clones.

v_gene	abundance	d_gene	j_gene	CDR3aa	CDR3nt
TRBV11-2	.	.	TRBJ2-7	CASSLDRDYEQYF	TGTGCCAGCAGCTTAGACAGGGACTACGAGCAGTACTTC
TRBV27	.	TRBD1	TRBJ2-1	CASSLRQGPYNEQFF	TGTGCCAGCAGTTTACGACAGGGTCCCTACAATGAGCAGTTCTTC
TRBV11-3	.	TRBD1	TRBJ2-2	CASKGQGGTGELFF	TGTGCCAGCAAGGGACAGGGGGGCACCGGGGAGCTGTTTTTT
TRBV5-1	.	TRBD2	TRBJ2-5	CASSLGGLAGSQETQYF	TGCGCCAGCAGCTTGGGGGGACTAGCGGGATCCCAAGAGACCCAGTACTTC
TRBV2	.	TRBD2	TRBJ2-2	CASSFSGREHTGELFF	TGTGCCAGCAGCTTTAGCGGGAGGGAACACACCGGGGAGCTGTTTTTT
TRBV5-1	.	TRBD2	TRBJ2-1	CASSSHQPGLAGSNEQFF	TGCGCCAGCAGCTCACACCAACCGGGACTAGCGGGATCGAATGAGCAGTTCTTC
TRBV4-1	.	TRBD1	TRBJ2-7	CASSQDRVWDRTYEQYF	TGCGCCAGCAGCCAAGATAGGGTATGGGACAGGACCTACGAGCAGTACTTC
TRBV7-9	.	.	TRBJ1-1	CASSFISGGEAFF	TGTGCCAGCAGCTTTATTAGTGGGGGCGAGGCTTTCTTT
TRBV19	.	TRBD1	TRBJ2-5	CASSSQGAWTQYF	TGTGCCAGTAGTAGCCAGGGGGCGTGGACCCAGTACTTC
TRBV9	.	TRBD2	TRBJ2-7	CASSGLAGGLSYEQYF	TGTGCCAGCAGCGGACTAGCGGGGGGGCTCTCCTACGAGCAGTACTTC
TRBV28	.	.	TRBJ2-7	CASTPNGRGLGISYEQYF	TGTGCCAGCACCCCCAACGGCAGGGGTCTTGGCATCTCCTACGAGCAGTACTTC
TRBV5-1	.	.	TRBJ2-7	CASSAGQGAYEQYF	TGCGCCAGCAGCGCGGGGCAGGGTGCCTACGAGCAGTACTTC
TRBV19	.	TRBD1	TRBJ1-2	CASSNPGGQGSYGYTF	TGTGCCAGTAGTAATCCCGGCGGACAGGGTAGCTATGGCTACACCTTC
TRBV4-1	many	TRBD2	TRBJ2-6	CASSHIGLAGVNSGANVLTF	TGCGCCAGCAGCCATATTGGCCTAGCGGGAGTCAACTCTGGGGCCAACGTCCTGACTTTC
TRBV2	.	TRBD1	TRBJ1-6	CASIPGQGLYNSPLHF	TGTGCCAGCATTCCGGGACAGGGGTTGTATAATTCACCCCTCCACTTT
TRBV6-5	.	.	TRBJ2-1	CASSDTDTAFNEQFF	TGTGCCAGCAGCGATACGGACACAGCTTTCAATGAGCAGTTCTTC
TRBV27	.	TRBD2	TRBJ2-3	CASNPAGLADTQYF	TGTGCCAGCAACCCAGCGGGACTCGCAGATACGCAGTATTTT